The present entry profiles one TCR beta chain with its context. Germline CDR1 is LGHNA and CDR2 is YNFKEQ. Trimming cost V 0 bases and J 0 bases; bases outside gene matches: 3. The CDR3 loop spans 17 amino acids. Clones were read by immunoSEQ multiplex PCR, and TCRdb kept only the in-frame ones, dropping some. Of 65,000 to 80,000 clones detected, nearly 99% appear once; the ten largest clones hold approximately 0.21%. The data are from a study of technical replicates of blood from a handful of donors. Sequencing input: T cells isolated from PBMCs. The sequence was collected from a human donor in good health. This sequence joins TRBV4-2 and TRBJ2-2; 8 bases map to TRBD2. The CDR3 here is CASSQEAREANTGELFF. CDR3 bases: TGTGCCAGCAGCCAAGAAGCGCGGGAGGCGAACACCGGGGAGCTGTTTTTT.